This T cell receptor (beta chain) was obtained from a study of T cells in Graves' hyperthyroidism and ophthalmopathy. This CDR3 is built from 13 residues. Deletions cut 6 bases from V and 3 bases from J, with 11 bases between. Germline values: CDR1 LNHDA, CDR2 SQIVND (reference sequence). This clonotype was found many times. Using RNA transcripts as the source, TCR beta CDR3 regions were amplified. Using the HTBI primer set, a first-round RT-PCR was run on the TCR CDR3. TCRdb analysed the multiplex PCR reads with MiXCR anew, one entry per CDR3 protein. The data hold 250,000 to 300,000 distinct CDR3 sequences, with roughly 15% observed a single time.

The material sequenced was blood. This sequence originates from a woman in her thirties or forties with Graves' hyperthyroidism that later progressed to Graves' ophthalmopathy. The chain combines TRBV19 with TRBJ1-1; tentatively, D is TRBD1 (6 bases). As DNA, the CDR3 is TGTGCCAGTAGCAGGGGCCGGGACACTGAAGCTTTCTTT. This encodes CASSRGRDTEAFF.